What follows are 31 T cell receptor beta chains derived from one specimen sequenced in a study of blood T cell repertoires in COVID-19. Clones were read by immunoSEQ multiplex PCR, and TCRdb kept only the in-frame ones, dropping some. The top ten clones hold under 15% of a sample with over 50,000 clones, roughly 79% of them seen once. The sample comprised peripheral blood. The source of these receptors is a human donor with active or convalescent COVID-19. The donor label of this sample is uncertain.

This clone appeared once. The rearrangement uses TRBV7-2 and TRBJ2-3; weak D call: TRBD2 (6 bases). Germline V lookup: CDR1 SGHTA, CDR2 FQGNSA. This CDR3 spans 14 amino acids. V was clipped by 3 bases and J by 3 bases, with 10 bases between them. CDR3 DNA: TGTGCCAGCAGCTTTGTAGGGAGGACAGATACGCAGTATTTT. Its translation is CASSFVGRTDTQYF.

This clone was counted a single time. The chain carries TRBV11-2 and TRBJ2-3; TRBD1 might be the D (6 bases). V shed 5 bases and J shed 2 bases, with 23 bases lying between them. This CDR3 has 18 amino acids. Germline V gene lookup returns CDR1 SGHAT and CDR2 FQNNGV. CDR3 in amino acids: CASSIRTVTHLSTDTQYF. CDR3 nucleotides: TGTGCCAGCAGCATTAGGACAGTAACCCATCTATCCACAGATACGCAGTATTTT.

The table lists this clone with a few counts. V usage is TRBV5-4 and J usage is TRBJ1-1, with TRBD1 matching 8 bases. The V gene's germline CDR1 is SGHNT and CDR2 YYREEE (reference sequence). V was pared by 5 bases and J by 0 bases, with 6 bases of the junction left unmatched. The length of the CDR3 is 15 residues. CDR3 region: CASRLTGALNTEAFF. Written as DNA, the CDR3 is TGTGCCAGCAGGCTGACAGGGGCGCTGAACACTGAAGCTTTCTTT.

J is TRBJ2-2 and V is TRBV6-5, with 7 bases identical to TRBD2. In germline, CDR1 is MNHEY, CDR2 SVGAGI. The CDR3 length is 15 residues. The V gene end was trimmed by 5 bases and the J gene end by 2 bases; junction bases not matched to a gene: 5. This chain's CDR3 is CASSRAGFNTGELFF. The CDR3 DNA is TGTGCCAGCAGTAGAGCGGGGTTCAACACCGGGGAGCTGTTTTTT.

The rearrangement uses TRBV5-6 and TRBJ1-4; D call uncertain. The ends were cut back, 3 bases at V and 8 bases at J, with 17 bases in the middle. The germline gives CDR1 SGHDT, CDR2 YYEEEE. The CDR3 is 15 residues long. The chain's CDR3 is CASSSVAAGIEKLFF. Here the CDR3 DNA reads TGTGCCAGCAGCTCGGTAGCGGCGGGAATAGAAAAACTGTTTTTT.

The chain combines TRBV19 with TRBJ2-7; 7 nucleotides line up with TRBD1. V was pared by 3 bases and J by 5 bases, with 7 bases of the junction left unmatched. CDR3 length equals 14 residues. Germline values: CDR1 LNHDA, CDR2 SQIVND (reference sequence). The CDR3 reads CASSMRQGVNEQYF. The CDR3 DNA is TGTGCCAGTAGTATGCGACAGGGCGTCAACGAGCAGTACTTC.

This chain links TRBV7-8 with TRBJ2-1; 9 bases map to TRBD2. Germline values: CDR1 SGHVS, CDR2 FQNEAQ. J was trimmed by 6 bases and V by 5 bases; bases with no gene match: 8. This CDR3 region has 15 residues. CDR3 protein: CASSPSGKSVNEQFF. The CDR3 region has the DNA TGTGCCAGCAGCCCTAGCGGGAAGAGCGTCAATGAGCAGTTCTTC.

This chain connects TRBV11-3 to TRBJ2-7, with D possibly TRBD1 on 6 matching bases. CDR1 is SGHNT and CDR2 is YENEEA in the germline V gene. V was shortened by 1 base and J by 2 bases, with 15 bases between the two germline ends. The CDR3 runs 16 residues. In DNA form, the CDR3 reads TGTGCCAGCAGCTTAGGTACGGGACACCGAGCCTACGAGCAGTACTTC. The encoded protein is CASSLGTGHRAYEQYF.

The chain employs TRBV6-6 and TRBJ1-3; D may be TRBD1 (5 bases). Trimming pared 5 bases from V and 0 bases from J, leaving 17 bases between. Germline V lookup: CDR1 MNHNY, CDR2 SVGAGI (reference sequence). The CDR3 is 17 amino acids. CDR3 sequence: CASSPPWGDSSGNTIYF. DNA for the CDR3: TGTGCCAGCAGTCCGCCGTGGGGTGACAGCTCTGGAAACACCATATATTTT.

The V gene is TRBV11-2, the J gene TRBJ1-2; D unresolved. CDR1 and CDR2 from the germline V gene are SGHAT and FQNNGV. This CDR3 is 12 amino acids long. The V gene lost 6 bases and the J gene lost 4 bases, with 9 bases spanning the gap. Here the CDR3 DNA reads TGTGCCAGCAGTTTATTGAGCTATGGCTACACCTTC. Encoded protein: CASSLLSYGYTF.

V usage is TRBV7-3 and J usage is TRBJ2-1; the match to TRBD2 covers 7 bases. CDR1 SGHTA and CDR2 FQGTGA come from the germline V gene. J was trimmed by 6 bases and V by 6 bases; bases with no gene match: 8. CDR3 size: 14 residues. Here the CDR3 reads CASSPGAGSNEQFF. The DNA for the CDR3 is TGTGCCAGCAGTCCAGGAGCGGGGAGCAATGAGCAGTTCTTC. The full variable domain, completed using reference TRBV7-3 and TRBJ2-1, is GAGVSQTPSNKVTEKGKYVELRCDPISGHTALYWYRQSLGQGPEFLIYFQGTGAADDSGLPNDRFFAVRPEGSVSTLKIQRTERGDSAVYLCASSPGAGSNEQFFGPGTRLTVL.

The chain is built from TRBV6-2 or TRBV6-3 and TRBJ1-4, with 7 bases identical to TRBD1. The V segment lost 2 bases and the J segment 6 bases; nucleotides outside the gene matches: 3. Germline V gene sequence: CDR1 MNHEY, CDR2 SVGEGT. CDR3 length: 14 residues. The CDR3 sequence: CASSYDRVDEKLFF. CDR3 DNA: TGTGCCAGCAGTTACGACAGGGTGGATGAAAAACTGTTTTTT.

This clone came up a few times. Here the CDR3 DNA reads TGTGCCAGCAGCCCGAGACAGGGTGCTAACTATGGCTACACCTTC. It is translated as CASSPRQGANYGYTF. This sequence joins TRBV7-2 and TRBJ1-2, with 7 nucleotides matching TRBD1. The CDR3 loop spans 15 amino acids. V dropped 5 bases and J dropped 0; count of bases not matched to a gene: 6. Per the germline V gene, CDR1 is SGHTA and CDR2 is FQGNSA.

CDR3 DNA: TGTGCCTGGAGTGGAGTGGGGGCCGGTGAGCAGTACTTC. Its protein is CAWSGVGAGEQYF. The V gene is TRBV30, the J gene TRBJ2-7; the D gene is possibly TRBD1 (6 bases). There are 13 residues in the CDR3. Trimming pared 1 base from V and 7 bases from J, leaving 14 bases between. Germline CDR1 is GTSNPN and CDR2 is SVGIG (reference sequence).

This rearrangement joins TRBV5-1 to TRBJ2-7; TRBD2 matches at 9 bases. V gave up 3 bases and J gave up 6 bases; unmatched junction bases: 16. CDR1 is SGHRS and CDR2 is YFSETQ in the germline V gene. The CDR3 is 17 residues long. The CDR3 nucleotides read TGCGCCAGCAGCTGGGCCACGAAAGCGGGAGGCCCCCCCGAGCAGTACTTC. This codes for CASSWATKAGGPPEQYF. Drawing the rest from reference TRBV5-1 and TRBJ2-7, the complete variable domain is KAGVTQTPRYLIKTRGQQVTLSCSPISGHRSVSWYQQTPGQGLQFLFEYFSETQRNKGNFPGRFSGRQFSNSRSEMNVSTLELGDSALYLCASSWATKAGGPPEQYFGPGTRLTVT.

This clone is a singleton in its sample. V usage is TRBV18 and J usage is TRBJ1-5, with 7 nucleotides matching TRBD1. The germline V gene has CDR1 KGHSH and CDR2 LQKENI. V was clipped by 6 bases and J by 6 bases; unmatched bases: 8. This CDR3 comprises 14 residues. The CDR3 bases are TGTGCCAGCTCGCCCGACAGGGACAGTCAGCCCCAGCATTTT. It is translated as CASSPDRDSQPQHF.

The rearrangement uses TRBV19 and TRBJ1-2; no clear D gene. Per the germline V gene, CDR1 is LNHDA and CDR2 is SQIVND (reference sequence). The CDR3 runs to 13 residues. Trimming took 0 bases from V and 2 from J, leaving 4 bases between them. The CDR3 DNA is TGTGCCAGTAGTATAGACAGAAACTATGGCTACACCTTC. Translation gives CASSIDRNYGYTF. Supplemented by reference TRBV19 and TRBJ1-2, the full variable domain reads DGGITQSPKYLFRKEGQNVTLSCEQNLNHDAMYWYRQDPGQGLRLIYYSQIVNDFQKGDIAEGYSVSREKKESFPLTVTSAQKNPTAFYLCASSIDRNYGYTFGSGTRLTVV.

The J gene is TRBJ2-7, the V gene TRBV13; 13 bases match TRBD2. Germline CDR1 PRHDT, CDR2 FYEKMQ (reference sequence). The CDR3 contains 14 residues. V trimming: 5 bases; J trimming: 5 bases; junction bases outside the gene matches: 3. CDR3 in DNA: TGTGCCAGCAGCCCCGGACTAGCGGGAGACGAGCAGTACTTC. Its protein product is CASSPGLAGDEQYF.

The chain recombines TRBV9 with TRBJ2-7, with 10 positions matching TRBD2. Germline lookup yields CDR1 SGDLS and CDR2 YYNGEE. Unmatched junction bases numbered 13, after V lost 4 bases and J lost 6 bases. This CDR3 is built from 16 residues. The CDR3 loop is CASSLGPAGGPVEQYF. The CDR3 DNA reads TGTGCCAGCAGCTTAGGTCCAGCGGGAGGGCCGGTCGAGCAGTACTTC.

This clone was seen only once. In DNA, the CDR3 is TGTGCCAGCAGTGAATTCCGGACAGGGAGCTACGAGCAGTACTTC. Encoded protein: CASSEFRTGSYEQYF. The chain uses TRBV6-1 and TRBJ2-7; 8 bases agree with TRBD1. V lost 2 bases and J lost 3; bases outside the gene matches: 6. Germline CDR1 MNHNS, CDR2 SASEGT. The CDR3 runs to 15 residues.

V gene TRBV5-8 combines with J gene TRBJ2-2, with a tentative D call TRBD1 (6 bases). The CDR3 covers 15 residues. In germline, CDR1 is SGHTS, CDR2 YDEGEE. V lost 0 bases to trimming and J lost 5 bases, with 11 bases between them. The chain's CDR3 is CASSLASQGTGELFF. The CDR3 bases are TGTGCCAGCAGCTTGGCCTCCCAGGGGACCGGGGAGCTGTTTTTT.

V and J are TRBV9 and TRBJ1-1; D gene ambiguous. CDR3 length: 15 residues. Germline assignment: CDR1 SGDLS and CDR2 YYNGEE. V gave up 4 bases and J gave up 2 bases, with 15 bases separating them. CDR3 amino acids: CASSPKGGVNTEAFF. For the CDR3, the DNA is TGTGCCAGCAGCCCAAAGGGCGGGGTTAACACTGAAGCTTTCTTT.

The CDR3 here is CASARGGAPGPTDTQYF. The DNA for the CDR3 is TGTGCCAGCGCAAGAGGTGGGGCCCCGGGCCCGACAGATACGCAGTATTTT. The rearrangement links TRBV7-3 to TRBJ2-3; the D gene is possibly TRBD1 (5 bases). This CDR3 spans 17 amino acids. Trimming pared 8 bases from V and 3 bases from J, leaving 24 bases between. Germline lookup yields CDR1 SGHTA and CDR2 FQGTGA.

This clone was recorded only once. This chain's CDR3 is CASSIATSGRYNEQFF. In DNA, the CDR3 is TGTGCCAGCAGCATAGCGACTAGCGGGAGGTACAATGAGCAGTTCTTC. V usage is TRBV7-3 and J usage is TRBJ2-1; 13 nucleotides agree with TRBD2. The CDR3 covers 16 residues. Germline V gene sequence: CDR1 SGHTA, CDR2 FQGTGA. Germline trimming cut 5 bases from V and 4 bases from J; bases unmatched to any gene: 5. Drawing the rest from reference TRBV7-3 and TRBJ2-1, the complete variable domain is GAGVSQTPSNKVTEKGKYVELRCDPISGHTALYWYRQSLGQGPEFLIYFQGTGAADDSGLPNDRFFAVRPEGSVSTLKIQRTERGDSAVYLCASSIATSGRYNEQFFGPGTRLTVL.

The chain is built from TRBV18 and TRBJ1-4; D is unresolved. V shed 4 bases and J shed 0 bases, with 9 bases lying between them. Germline CDR1 KGHSH, CDR2 LQKENI. CDR3 length equals 15 residues. The CDR3 sequence is CASSLTGTTNEKLFF. DNA for the CDR3: TGTGCCAGCTCACTTACCGGGACAACTAATGAAAAACTGTTTTTT.

The chain couples TRBV19 to TRBJ2-7; 7 bases map to TRBD1. The germline V gene encodes CDR1 LNHDA and CDR2 SQIVND (reference sequence). The CDR3 extends over 15 amino acids. J was trimmed by 4 bases and V by 6 bases; bases with no gene match: 12. For the CDR3, the DNA is TGTGCCAGTAGCGCCATCCGGGACAGCAGATACGAGCAGTACTTC. This gives the protein CASSAIRDSRYEQYF.

This chain connects TRBV27 to TRBJ1-1; TRBD1 matches at 10 bases. The CDR3 runs 17 residues. J lost 4 bases, V lost 3 bases, and 11 bases had no gene match. Germline CDR1 reads MNHEY; CDR2 reads SMNVEV (reference sequence). This CDR3 is CASSFIRDRGLSTEAFF. DNA for the CDR3: TGTGCCAGCAGTTTCATCCGGGACAGGGGATTGAGCACTGAAGCTTTCTTT.

V is TRBV7-3 and J is TRBJ2-1; 8 nucleotides align to TRBD1. Germline values: CDR1 SGHTA, CDR2 FQGTGA. The CDR3 runs to 14 residues. The junction had 6 bases not matched to a gene; V was cut back by 5 bases and J by 6 bases. CDR3 nucleotide sequence: TGTGCCAGCAGCCCGGGGACAGGCTCCAATGAGCAGTTCTTC. It encodes CASSPGTGSNEQFF.

The rearrangement joins TRBV5-1 to TRBJ1-4; possibly TRBD1 for D (6 bases). V lost 1 base and J 5 bases, leaving 9 bases between the germline ends. Germline CDR1 and CDR2: SGHRS and YFSETQ. CDR3 size: 14 residues. For the CDR3, the DNA is TGCGCCAGCAGCTTGCGGGACACAAATGAAAAACTGTTTTTT. It yields the protein CASSLRDTNEKLFF.

This clone has just a few counts. The chain couples TRBV5-1 to TRBJ2-5, with TRBD2 identical over 8 bases. J lost 2 bases, V lost 5 bases, and 8 bases had no gene match. Germline CDR1 is SGHRS and CDR2 is YFSETQ. This CDR3 is 15 amino acids long. The CDR3 nucleotides read TGCGCCAGCAGAGCCACCCGGGGGGGGCAAGAGACCCAGTACTTC. It codes for CASRATRGGQETQYF.

J is TRBJ2-1 and V is TRBV2; a weak D match, TRBD1 (6 bases). Looked up from germline, CDR1 is SNHLY and CDR2 is FYNNEI. The CDR3 length is 14 residues. V gave up 6 bases and J gave up 3 bases, with 12 bases separating them. CDR3 DNA: TGTGCCAGCAGGGATTTGGACAGCTACAATGAGCAGTTCTTC. This translates into CASRDLDSYNEQFF.